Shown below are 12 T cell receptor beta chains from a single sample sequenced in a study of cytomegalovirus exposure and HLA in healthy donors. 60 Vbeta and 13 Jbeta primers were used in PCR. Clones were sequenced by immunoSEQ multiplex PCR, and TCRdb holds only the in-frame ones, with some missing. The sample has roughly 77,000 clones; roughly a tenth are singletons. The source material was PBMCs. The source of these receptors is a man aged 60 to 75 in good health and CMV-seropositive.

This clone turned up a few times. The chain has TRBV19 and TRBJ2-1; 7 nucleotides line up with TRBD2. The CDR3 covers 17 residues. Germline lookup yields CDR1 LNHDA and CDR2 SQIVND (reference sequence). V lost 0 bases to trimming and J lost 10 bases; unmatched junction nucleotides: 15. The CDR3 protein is CASSIEGRGKEAWEQFF. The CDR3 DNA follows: TGTGCCAGTAGTATAGAAGGGAGGGGCAAGGAGGCGTGGGAGCAGTTCTTC.

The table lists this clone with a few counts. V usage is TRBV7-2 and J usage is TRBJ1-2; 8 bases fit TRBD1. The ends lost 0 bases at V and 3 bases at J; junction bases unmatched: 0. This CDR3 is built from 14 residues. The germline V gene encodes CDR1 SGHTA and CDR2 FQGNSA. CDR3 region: CASSLAGQDYGYTF. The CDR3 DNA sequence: TGTGCCAGCAGCTTAGCGGGACAGGACTATGGCTACACCTTC.

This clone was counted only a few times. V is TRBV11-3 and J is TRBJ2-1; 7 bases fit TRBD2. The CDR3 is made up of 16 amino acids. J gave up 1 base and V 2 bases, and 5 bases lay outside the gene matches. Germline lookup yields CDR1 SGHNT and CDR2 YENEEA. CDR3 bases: TGTGCCAGCAGCTTATCAGGCGGGAGATCCTACAATGAGCAGTTCTTC. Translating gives CASSLSGGRSYNEQFF.

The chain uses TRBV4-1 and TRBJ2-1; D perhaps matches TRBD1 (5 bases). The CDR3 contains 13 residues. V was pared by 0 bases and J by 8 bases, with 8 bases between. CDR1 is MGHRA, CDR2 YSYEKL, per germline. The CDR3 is CASSQDQGYEQFF. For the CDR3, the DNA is TGCGCCAGCAGCCAAGACCAGGGTTATGAGCAGTTCTTC.

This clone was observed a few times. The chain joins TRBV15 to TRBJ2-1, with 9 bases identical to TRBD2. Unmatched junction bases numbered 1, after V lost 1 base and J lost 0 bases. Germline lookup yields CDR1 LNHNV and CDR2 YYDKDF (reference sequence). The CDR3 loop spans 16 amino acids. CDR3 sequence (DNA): TGTGCCACCAGCAGAGTTAGCGGGAGCTCCTACAATGAGCAGTTCTTC. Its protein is CATSRVSGSSYNEQFF.

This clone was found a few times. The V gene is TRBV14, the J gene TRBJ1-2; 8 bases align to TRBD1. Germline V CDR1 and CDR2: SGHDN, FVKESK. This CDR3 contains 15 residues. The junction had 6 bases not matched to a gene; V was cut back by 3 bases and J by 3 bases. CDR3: CASSQKLQGDYGYTF. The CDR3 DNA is TGTGCCAGCAGCCAGAAATTACAGGGGGACTATGGCTACACCTTC.

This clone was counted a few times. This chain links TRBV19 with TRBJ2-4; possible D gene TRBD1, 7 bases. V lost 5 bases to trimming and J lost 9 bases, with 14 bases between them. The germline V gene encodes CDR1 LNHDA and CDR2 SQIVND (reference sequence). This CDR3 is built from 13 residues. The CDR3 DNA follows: TGTGCCAGTAGTGATTACAGGGGAGGCATTCAGTACTTC. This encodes CASSDYRGGIQYF.

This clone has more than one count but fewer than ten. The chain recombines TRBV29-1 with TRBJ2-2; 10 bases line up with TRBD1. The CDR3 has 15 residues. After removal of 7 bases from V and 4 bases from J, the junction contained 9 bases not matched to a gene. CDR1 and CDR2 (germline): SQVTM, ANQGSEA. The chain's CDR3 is CSAASGTGATGELFF. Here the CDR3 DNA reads TGCAGCGCAGCTTCCGGGACAGGGGCCACCGGGGAGCTGTTTTTT.

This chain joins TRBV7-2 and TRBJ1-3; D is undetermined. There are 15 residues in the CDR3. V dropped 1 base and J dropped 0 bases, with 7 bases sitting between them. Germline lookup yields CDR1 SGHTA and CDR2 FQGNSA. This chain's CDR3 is CASSLDTLSGNTIYF. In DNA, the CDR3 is TGTGCCAGCAGCTTAGACACCCTCTCTGGAAACACCATATATTTT.

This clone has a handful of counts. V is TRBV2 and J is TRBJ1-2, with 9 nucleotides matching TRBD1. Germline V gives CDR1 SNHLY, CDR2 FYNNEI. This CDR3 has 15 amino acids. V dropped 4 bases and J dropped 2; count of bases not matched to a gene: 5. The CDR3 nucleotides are TGTGCCAGCAGTGGGGGGACAGGGACCAACTATGGCTACACCTTC. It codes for CASSGGTGTNYGYTF.

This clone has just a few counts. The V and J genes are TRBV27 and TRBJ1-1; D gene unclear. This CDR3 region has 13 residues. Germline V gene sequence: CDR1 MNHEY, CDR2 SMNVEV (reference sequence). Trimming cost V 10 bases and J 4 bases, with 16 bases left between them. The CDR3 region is CATSQRGSTEAFF. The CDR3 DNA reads TGTGCCACCAGCCAACGAGGGAGCACTGAAGCTTTCTTT.

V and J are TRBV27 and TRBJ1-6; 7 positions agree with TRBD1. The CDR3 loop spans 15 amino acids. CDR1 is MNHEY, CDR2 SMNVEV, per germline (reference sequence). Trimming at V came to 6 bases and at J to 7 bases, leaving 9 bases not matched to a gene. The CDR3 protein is CASRDRSPSNSPLHF. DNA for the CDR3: TGTGCCAGCAGGGACAGGTCCCCATCCAATTCACCCCTCCACTTT.